This TCR beta chain came from a study of OX40 agonist ivuxolimab in advanced cancers. For context, the study as a whole: Ivuxolimab was an agonistic, fully human IgG2 monoclonal antibody directed against OX40 (CD134), a costimulatory receptor. Intravenous ivuxolimab was administered to patients every 2 weeks at six dose levels: 0.01, 0.1, 0.3, 1.5, 3 and 10 mg/kg. The paper describes the monotherapy dose-escalation part (N of about 50 patients) of the phase I trial of ivuxolimab. Of the approximately 50 dose-escalation patients, hepatocellular carcinoma was present in approximately 20, melanoma in about 15, renal cell carcinoma in 9 and head and neck cancer in 9. The point of sequencing TCRbeta in the periphery was to test whether ivuxolimab changed TCR sequence diversity and drove clonal T-cell expansion. Partial responses occurred in three dose-escalation patients: two with cutaneous melanoma and one with hepatocellular carcinoma. Patients were allowed to have had prior anti-PD-1, anti-PD-L1 or anti-CTLA-4 therapy, and 30% to 40% of the dose-escalation patients had previously received checkpoint inhibitors. In the dose-escalation cohort, roughly 82% of patients were male, and the mean age was 60 years with a range of roughly 20 to 80. The study at large found these results: The antigen specificity of the peripheral T cells that underwent clonal expansion was not determined. At doses from 0.1 to 3.0 mg/kg, clonal expansion was seen in both CD4+ and CD8+ blood T cells between baseline and week 6. After ivuxolimab, more expanded clones were found on average in CD8+ T cells than in CD4+ T cells. Low levels of normalized T-cell clonal expansion were also seen in some patients who did not respond. In partial responders in the 0.1-3.0 mg/kg groups, normalized peripheral clonal expansion was found to be among the lowest, especially among CD8+ T cells.

With regard to this clone: Its binding antigen is unknown. Per-nucleotide qualities are absent, and no much larger clonotype sits a single base away.

Genomic DNA was extracted from sorted cells for sequencing of the TCRbeta CDR3 region. TCRbeta CDR3 regions were sequenced using the immunoSEQ Assay. In TCRdb, the immuneACCESS table is reduced to in-frame sequences with V and J assigned. These tables do not hold every clone; where another copy was compared, an unresolved V gene accounts for under half, and the others remain unexplained. This sample has 35,000 to 45,000 clones in its table, and approximately 86% of those were observed once. The top ten clones comprise roughly 2.6% of the sample. The trial excluded patients who had a history of autoimmune disease or who were on systemic immunosuppression. Peripheral blood for TCR sequencing was collected from all dose cohorts at baseline, on cycle 4 day 1, and on cycle 7 day 1. Samples came from an open-label, multicenter, first-in-human phase I dose-escalation trial of ivuxolimab. The trial enrolled adults with locally advanced or metastatic head and neck squamous cell, hepatocellular, melanoma or renal cell carcinoma. Before TCR sequencing, CD4+ and CD8+ T cells were separately sorted from peripheral blood.

Via the germline V gene, CDR1 is SGHTA and CDR2 FQGNSA. The CDR3 has 13 amino acids, counting the end cysteine and phenylalanine. The entry retains the CDR3 DNA only, 39 bases that are in frame from base 1. V was cut back by 4 bases and J by 6 bases, leaving a gap of 10 bases between them. Recombination joined TRBV7-2 with TRBJ1-5; TRBD1 is a possible D gene, resting on 6 matching bases. The sequencing here drew on CD4+ or CD8+ T cells sorted from blood, taken in a trial of the OX40 agonist ivuxolimab. This sequence was found in an adult with an advanced solid tumor such as melanoma, head and neck, liver or kidney cancer. The sequence in DNA is TGTGCCAGCAGCTCGGGGGCGGGTCAGCCCCAGCATTTT. The resulting protein is CASSSGAGQPQHF.